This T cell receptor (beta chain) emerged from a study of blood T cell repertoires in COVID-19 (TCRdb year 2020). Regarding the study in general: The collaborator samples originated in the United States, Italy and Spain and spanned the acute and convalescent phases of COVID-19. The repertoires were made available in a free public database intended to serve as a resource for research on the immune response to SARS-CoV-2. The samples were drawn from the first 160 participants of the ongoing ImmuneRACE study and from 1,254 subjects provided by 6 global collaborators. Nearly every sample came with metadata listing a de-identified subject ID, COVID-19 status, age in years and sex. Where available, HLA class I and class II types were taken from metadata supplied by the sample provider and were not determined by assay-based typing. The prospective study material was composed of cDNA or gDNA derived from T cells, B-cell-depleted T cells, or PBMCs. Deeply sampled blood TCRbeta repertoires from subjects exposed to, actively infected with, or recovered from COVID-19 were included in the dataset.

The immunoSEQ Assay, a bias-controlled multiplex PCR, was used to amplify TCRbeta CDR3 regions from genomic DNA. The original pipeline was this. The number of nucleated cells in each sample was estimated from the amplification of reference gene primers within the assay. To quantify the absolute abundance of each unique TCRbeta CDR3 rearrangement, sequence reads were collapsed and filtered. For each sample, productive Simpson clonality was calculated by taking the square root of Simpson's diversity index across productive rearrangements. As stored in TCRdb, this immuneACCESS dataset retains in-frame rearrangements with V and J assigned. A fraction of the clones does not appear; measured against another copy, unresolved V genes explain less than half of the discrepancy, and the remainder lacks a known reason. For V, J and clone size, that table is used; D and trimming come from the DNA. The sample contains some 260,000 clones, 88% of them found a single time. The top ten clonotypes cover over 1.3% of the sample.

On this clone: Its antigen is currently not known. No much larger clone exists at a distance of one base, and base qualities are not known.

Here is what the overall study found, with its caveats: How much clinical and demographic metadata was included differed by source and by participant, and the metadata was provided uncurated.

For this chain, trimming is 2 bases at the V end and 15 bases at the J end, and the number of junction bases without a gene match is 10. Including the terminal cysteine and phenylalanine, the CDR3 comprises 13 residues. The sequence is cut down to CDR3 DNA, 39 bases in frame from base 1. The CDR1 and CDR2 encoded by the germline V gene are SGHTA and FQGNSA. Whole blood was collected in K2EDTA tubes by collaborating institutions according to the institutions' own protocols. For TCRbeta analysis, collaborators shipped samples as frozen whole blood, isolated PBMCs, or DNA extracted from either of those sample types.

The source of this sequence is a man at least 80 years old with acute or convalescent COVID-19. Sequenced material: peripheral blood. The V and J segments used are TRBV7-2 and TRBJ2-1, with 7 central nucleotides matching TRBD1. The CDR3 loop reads CASSLTGTANSFF. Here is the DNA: TGTGCCAGCAGCTTAACCGGGACAGCGAACTCGTTCTTC.